These 9 T cell receptor beta chains came from one sample sequenced in a study of response to subunit inactivated influenza vaccine. TCRdb used MiXCR to reprocess the RT-PCR reads, holding one entry per CDR3 protein. This table holds under 550,000 distinct CDR3 sequences, less than 8% found once. The starting material was PBMCs from blood, obtained about 23 months after vaccination. The receptor source for this set is a man aged 50-75 years who received an inactivated influenza vaccine.

This clonotype showed up many times. The chain couples TRBV5-5 to TRBJ1-3; D uncertain. Per germline, CDR1 SGHKS and CDR2 YYEKEE (reference sequence). The CDR3 is made up of 16 amino acids. Trimming left V 5 bases short and J 0 bases short, with 15 bases between. The CDR3 DNA is TGTGCCAGCAGAATCGAGTGGAGTACCTCTGGAAACACCATATATTTT. It codes for CASRIEWSTSGNTIYF.

J is TRBJ2-5 and V is TRBV5-1; possibly TRBD1 for D (6 bases). CDR3 length: 17 residues. Germline V CDR1 and CDR2: SGHRS, YFSETQ. The V end was cut by 3 bases, the J end by 0 bases, with 18 bases between. The CDR3 DNA reads TGCGCCAGCAGCTCATACCCTACAGGGACGTACCAAGAGACCCAGTACTTC. Protein product: CASSSYPTGTYQETQYF.

This clonotype appeared a few times. The chain's CDR3 is CSARSRQGQSNQPQHF. The CDR3 nucleotides are TGCAGTGCTAGGAGCCGCCAGGGCCAAAGCAATCAGCCCCAGCATTTT. The genes are TRBV20-1 and TRBJ1-5, with TRBD1 as a possible D gene (5 bases). CDR1 DFQATT and CDR2 SNEGSKA come from the germline V gene (reference sequence). The CDR3 runs to 16 residues. V was clipped by 3 bases and J by 1 base, with 16 bases between them.

The gene calls are TRBV20-1 and TRBJ2-7; the match to TRBD1 covers 7 bases. V gave up 5 bases and J gave up 1 base; unmatched junction bases: 5. Germline V gives CDR1 DFQATT, CDR2 SNEGSKA (reference sequence). CDR3 length: 13 amino acids. The CDR3 DNA reads TGCAGTGCTTCCGGGACAGAATCCTACGAGCAGTACTTC. It yields the protein CSASGTESYEQYF.

This clonotype appeared a few times. The CDR3 nucleotides are TGTGCCACCAGCAGAGCGGGGGGACTAGGAAATGAGCAGTTCTTC. It encodes CATSRAGGLGNEQFF. The V gene is TRBV15, the J gene TRBJ2-1; 8 bases map to TRBD2. V lost 1 base to trimming and J lost 7 bases; unmatched junction nucleotides: 6. In germline, CDR1 is LNHNV, CDR2 YYDKDF (reference sequence). There are 15 residues in the CDR3.

This clonotype appeared a few times. This chain connects TRBV10-2 to TRBJ2-2, with D unresolved. Germline V gene lookup returns CDR1 WSHSY and CDR2 SAAADI. V lost 6 bases and J 5 bases, leaving 10 bases between the germline ends. This CDR3 is built from 13 residues. The CDR3 region has the DNA TGCGCCAGCAGACCGGTCGGGACCGGGGAGCTGTTTTTT. Residues: CASRPVGTGELFF.

This clonotype occurred many times. The gene calls are TRBV12-3 or TRBV12-4 and TRBJ2-5; 9 bases match TRBD2. J lost 4 bases, V lost 3 bases, and 9 bases had no gene match. The CDR3 consists of 16 residues. In nucleotides, the CDR3 is TGTGCCAGCAGTTTGAGTAGCGGGGGCAAATCAGAGACCCAGTACTTC. This sequence encodes CASSLSSGGKSETQYF.

The CDR3, as DNA: TGTGCCAGCAGCTCTCTTACAGGGACGGGGATCTCCTACGAGCAGTACTTC. It is translated as CASSSLTGTGISYEQYF. V gene TRBV5-6 combines with J gene TRBJ2-7; a weak D match, TRBD1 (6 bases). CDR1 is SGHDT and CDR2 is YYEEEE in the germline V gene. V lost 3 bases, J lost 0 bases, and 19 bases lay in between. CDR3 length: 17 residues.

This clonotype showed up just a few times. The chain carries TRBV20-1 and TRBJ1-2, with TRBD1 matching over 7 bases. The ends lost 4 bases at V and 4 bases at J; junction bases unmatched: 9. This CDR3 has 14 residues. Germline V lookup: CDR1 DFQATT, CDR2 SNEGSKA (reference sequence). In DNA, the CDR3 is TGCAGTGCTAACCGACAGGGCCGAGGCTATGGCTACACCTTC. This encodes CSANRQGRGYGYTF.